Listed here are 29 T cell receptor beta chains from one sample, sequenced in a study of cytomegalovirus exposure and HLA in healthy donors. It was with 60 Vbeta and 13 Jbeta primers that the PCR ran. Profiling relied on immunoSEQ multiplex PCR, and the TCRdb table lists in-frame clones only, not all of them. This table holds a few hundred thousand clones, under 85% found once. Sequencing was done on a sample of PBMCs. Receptor source: a woman aged 45-59 years in good health and CMV-seropositive.

J is TRBJ2-4 and V is TRBV15; TRBD1 matches 10 bases. Germline CDR1 LNHNV, CDR2 YYDKDF (reference sequence). The CDR3 is 15 amino acids. The V and J ends lost 9 bases and 7 bases, in that order; junction bases with no gene match: 12. CDR3 nucleotide sequence: TGTGCCACGTCCTCCCGGGGACAGGGGAGCAACATTCAGTACTTC. This encodes CATSSRGQGSNIQYF.

This chain connects TRBV5-5 to TRBJ2-5; D gene unclear. This CDR3 has 14 residues. The V end lost 1 base, the J end lost 4 bases, and 11 bases lay between the germline ends. CDR1 and CDR2 from the germline V gene are SGHKS and YYEKEE (reference sequence). The CDR3 loop reads CASSLIRQAETQYF. CDR3 DNA sequence: TGTGCCAGCAGCTTGATTCGCCAGGCAGAGACCCAGTACTTC. Together with reference TRBV5-5 and TRBJ2-5, the CDR3 gives the full variable domain: DAGVTQSPTHLIKTRGQQVTLRCSPISGHKSVSWYQQVLGQGPQFIFQYYEKEERGRGNFPDRFSARQFPNYSSELNVNALLLGDSALYLCASSLIRQAETQYFGPGTRLLVL.

This chain links TRBV28 with TRBJ1-1, with 7 bases fitting TRBD1. V gave up 5 bases and J gave up 1 base; unmatched junction bases: 7. CDR3 length: 15 amino acids. Germline lookup yields CDR1 MDHEN and CDR2 SYDVKM. This CDR3 is CASSLSGTENTEAFF. The CDR3 bases are TGTGCCAGCAGTCTGTCCGGGACAGAGAACACTGAAGCTTTCTTT.

This clone is a singleton in its sample. The chain links TRBV15 to TRBJ1-2, with D hard to call. The ends were cut back, 7 bases at V and 2 bases at J, with 14 bases in the middle. Germline V CDR1 and CDR2: LNHNV, YYDKDF (reference sequence). This CDR3 contains 14 residues. CDR3 amino acids: CATKGDNLNYGYTF. In nucleotides, the CDR3 is TGTGCCACCAAGGGAGATAATCTGAACTATGGCTACACCTTC.

In its sample, this clone was seen once. The chain links TRBV2 to TRBJ1-2; 10 bases fit TRBD1. V was pared by 0 bases and J by 6 bases, with 4 bases of the junction left unmatched. The CDR3 consists of 15 residues. Germline CDR1 reads SNHLY; CDR2 reads FYNNEI. CDR3 region: CASSEAPGTGDGYTF. CDR3 in DNA: TGTGCCAGCAGTGAAGCGCCCGGGACAGGGGATGGCTACACCTTC.

The gene calls are TRBV28 and TRBJ1-6; D is uncertain. The V end was cut by 5 bases, the J end by 11 bases, with 16 bases between. This CDR3 comprises 14 residues. CDR1 MDHEN and CDR2 SYDVKM come from the germline V gene. CDR3 loop: CASSPTHGRAPLHF. CDR3 bases: TGTGCCAGCAGTCCCACCCACGGGAGGGCACCCCTCCACTTT.

This clone was counted between two and nine times. The rearrangement links TRBV9 to TRBJ1-3; D is uncertain. The ends were cut back, 0 bases at V and 7 bases at J, with 17 bases in the middle. Germline CDR1 SGDLS, CDR2 YYNGEE. The CDR3 is made up of 16 amino acids. CDR3: CASSVEAVLVENTIYF. Here the CDR3 DNA reads TGTGCCAGCAGCGTAGAAGCGGTCCTCGTAGAGAACACCATATATTTT.

V gene TRBV19 combines with J gene TRBJ1-3; D ambiguous. The germline gives CDR1 LNHDA, CDR2 SQIVND (reference sequence). CDR3 length equals 18 residues. The V end lost 5 bases, the J end lost 1 base, and 21 bases lay between the germline ends. The CDR3 here is CASSPGKTLFSSGNTIYF. The CDR3 coding sequence is TGTGCCAGTAGTCCGGGAAAGACCCTTTTTTCTTCTGGAAACACCATATATTTT.

V usage is TRBV4-1 and J usage is TRBJ2-7, with D uncertain. Germline assignment: CDR1 MGHRA and CDR2 YSYEKL. The CDR3 consists of 16 residues. V lost 1 base to trimming and J lost 0 bases, with 13 bases between them. DNA for the CDR3: TGCGCCAGCAGCCAAGCACTCTCAAGTTCCTCCTACGAGCAGTACTTC. Its protein product is CASSQALSSSSYEQYF.

The rearrangement joins TRBV19 to TRBJ2-5, with TRBD2 matching 9 bases. In germline, CDR1 is LNHDA, CDR2 SQIVND (reference sequence). V was clipped by 5 bases and J by 5 bases; unmatched bases: 6. There are 14 residues in the CDR3. The CDR3 DNA reads TGTGCCAGTAGTGGCGGGGGGGCCGGGGAGACCCAGTACTTC. Its protein is CASSGGGAGETQYF.

This clone appeared once. Other DNA sequences from this sample encode an identical CDR3 as well. This chain connects TRBV30 to TRBJ1-1; D perhaps matches TRBD1 (5 bases). V was trimmed by 5 bases and J by 11 bases, leaving 21 bases between them. The CDR3 covers 13 residues. Germline assignment: CDR1 GTSNPN and CDR2 SVGIG (reference sequence). The CDR3 nucleotides read TGTGCCTGGGGCCGGGGGAAGGGAGGTTGGGCTTTCTTT. This sequence encodes CAWGRGKGGWAFF.

This clone has only one observation. The chain has TRBV5-4 and TRBJ1-1; 10 bases line up with TRBD1. V trimming: 2 bases; J trimming: 4 bases; junction bases outside the gene matches: 5. In germline, CDR1 is SGHNT, CDR2 YYREEE (reference sequence). The CDR3 totals 15 residues. The CDR3 nucleotides are TGTGCCAGCAGCTTTATGGACAGGGGGGGCACTGAAGCTTTCTTT. Translated, it gives CASSFMDRGGTEAFF.

The rearrangement links TRBV10-2 to TRBJ1-3; 7 bases fit TRBD1. Trimming removed 6 bases from V and 0 bases from J; junction bases left unmatched: 5. Germline V lookup: CDR1 WSHSY, CDR2 SAAADI. The CDR3 extends over 15 amino acids. Written as DNA, the CDR3 is TGCGCCAGCAGCGACAGGGCCCCCTCTGGAAACACCATATATTTT. It codes for CASSDRAPSGNTIYF.

This clone is a singleton in its sample. The chain links TRBV7-2 to TRBJ1-2, with a tentative D call TRBD1 (6 bases). Trimming stripped 0 bases from V and 0 bases from J, with 11 bases between. CDR1 is SGHTA, CDR2 FQGNSA, per germline. CDR3 size: 16 residues. Here the CDR3 DNA reads TGTGCCAGCAGCTTAGCGCTTAGGGGGACTAACTATGGCTACACCTTC. This codes for CASSLALRGTNYGYTF.

The rearrangement uses TRBV6-4 and TRBJ2-2; no definite D call. The CDR3 is 14 amino acids. V dropped 4 bases and J dropped 4 bases, with 10 bases sitting between them. CDR1 MRHNA and CDR2 SNTAGT come from the germline V gene. CDR3 in amino acids: CASSGQPGTGELFF. The CDR3 DNA is TGTGCCAGCAGTGGTCAGCCGGGCACCGGGGAGCTGTTTTTT.

This sequence joins TRBV5-5 and TRBJ1-3; perhaps TRBD1 as D (5 bases). The length of the CDR3 is 16 residues. The germline V gene encodes CDR1 SGHKS and CDR2 YYEKEE (reference sequence). Between the trimmed V and J ends, which lost 0 bases and 2 bases, there was a span of 12 bases. The CDR3 region is CASSLVGADPGNTIYF. The CDR3 DNA reads TGTGCCAGCAGCTTGGTAGGGGCAGATCCTGGAAACACCATATATTTT.

This clone was seen only a few times. A single base is all that separates this from a far larger clone, so a read error is likely. J is TRBJ1-1 and V is TRBV5-1; tentative D call: TRBD1 (5 bases). Trimming took 1 base from V and 1 from J, leaving 14 bases between them. CDR3 length equals 16 residues. Germline loops: CDR1 SGHRS, CDR2 YFSETQ. CDR3 protein: CASSLYGAGGNTEAFF. In nucleotides, the CDR3 is TGCGCCAGCAGCTTGTACGGGGCGGGGGGGAACACTGAAGCTTTCTTT. The full variable domain, its missing parts supplied by reference TRBV5-1 and TRBJ1-1, is KAGVTQTPRYLIKTRGQQVTLSCSPISGHRSVSWYQQTPGQGLQFLFEYFSETQRNKGNFPGRFSGRQFSNSRSEMNVSTLELGDSALYLCASSLYGAGGNTEAFFGQGTRLTVV.

The CDR3 protein is CASSPTGFPYEPFVGQYF. CDR3 nucleotide sequence: TGTGCCAGCAGCCCGACAGGTTTTCCCTACGAGCCCTTCGTCGGGCAGTACTTC. V gene TRBV7-3 combines with J gene TRBJ2-7; a weak D match, TRBD1 (6 bases). V gave up 5 bases and J gave up 9 bases, with 32 bases separating them. The germline V gene has CDR1 SGHTA and CDR2 FQGTGA. The CDR3 covers 18 residues.

The CDR3 sequence: CASSARDRLPPYEQYF. The CDR3 DNA reads TGTGCCAGCAGCGCCAGGGACAGACTACCCCCCTACGAGCAGTACTTC. V and J are TRBV9 and TRBJ2-7; 7 bases are a match to TRBD1. The CDR3 runs 16 residues. Trimming took 3 bases from V and 2 from J; bases not matched to a gene: 11. From germline, CDR1 is SGDLS and CDR2 YYNGEE.

The chain uses TRBV6-1 and TRBJ1-2; perhaps TRBD1 as D (5 bases). Germline CDR1 is MNHNS and CDR2 is SASEGT. V lost 5 bases, J lost 0 bases, and 13 bases lay in between. This CDR3 is 15 amino acids long. The CDR3 region is CASSRDSVSNYGYTF. The DNA for the CDR3 is TGTGCCAGCAGTCGAGACAGCGTTTCTAACTATGGCTACACCTTC.

The chain couples TRBV7-9 to TRBJ1-2; weak D call: TRBD1 (6 bases). There are 14 residues in the CDR3. The V end was cut by 5 bases, the J end by 8 bases, with 18 bases between. Looked up from germline, CDR1 is SEHNR and CDR2 is FQNEAQ (reference sequence). The CDR3 reads CASSPLGGLGGYTF. CDR3 DNA sequence: TGTGCCAGCAGCCCTCTAGGGGGTCTGGGAGGCTACACCTTC.

The chain carries TRBV30 and TRBJ2-1, with a tentative D call TRBD2 (6 bases). V lost 5 bases and J lost 5, with 19 bases in between. This CDR3 has 15 residues. In germline, CDR1 is GTSNPN, CDR2 SVGIG (reference sequence). CDR3 sequence: CAWDRGLSGNNEQFF. For the CDR3, the DNA is TGTGCCTGGGACCGGGGACTCTCGGGCAACAATGAGCAGTTCTTC.

The chain couples TRBV15 to TRBJ1-1; D is ambiguous. This CDR3 region has 15 residues. Germline V gene data show CDR1 as LNHNV and CDR2 as YYDKDF (reference sequence). V was clipped by 1 base and J by 5 bases, with 14 bases between them. CDR3 amino acids: CATSRAVASGTEAFF. CDR3 bases: TGTGCCACCAGCAGAGCCGTAGCGTCAGGAACTGAAGCTTTCTTT.

This clone turned up a few times. The chain employs TRBV19 and TRBJ2-1; the match to TRBD2 covers 14 bases. CDR1 is LNHDA, CDR2 SQIVND, per germline (reference sequence). This CDR3 has 16 amino acids. V lost 4 bases, J lost 8 bases, and 7 bases stayed unmatched. The CDR3 protein is CASSTRTSGGSDEQFF. DNA of the CDR3: TGTGCCAGTAGTACTCGGACTAGCGGGGGGTCAGATGAGCAGTTCTTC.

CDR3 nucleotides: TGTGCCAGCAGTTACTCGGGAGGGTGGCAAGAGACCCAGTACTTC. Translating it yields CASSYSGGWQETQYF. The chain is built from TRBV6-6 and TRBJ2-5; 7 nucleotides agree with TRBD2. In germline, CDR1 is MNHNY, CDR2 SVGAGI (reference sequence). The CDR3 consists of 15 residues. With V trimmed by 0 bases and J by 2 bases, 3 bases remained unmatched.

On this clone itself: The junction does not match germline at one end; this may be a read error. The chain couples TRBV30 to TRBJ2-6, with D uncertain. The CDR3 runs to 14 residues. CDR1 is GTSNPN, CDR2 SVGIG, per germline (reference sequence). The DNA for the CDR3 is TGTGCCCGGAGTGGCAGGTCTGGGGCCAACGTCCTGACTTTC. It encodes CARSGRSGANVLTF.

This rearrangement joins TRBV6-1 to TRBJ1-3; no firm D call. The V gene lost 1 base and the J gene lost 2 bases, with 12 bases spanning the gap. The CDR3 loop spans 16 amino acids. Germline CDR1 MNHNS, CDR2 SASEGT. The CDR3 region has the DNA TGTGCCAGCAGTGAAGTGTTTTCGGGGACTGGAAACACCATATATTTT. Protein sequence: CASSEVFSGTGNTIYF.

This rearrangement joins TRBV7-9 to TRBJ1-6; 9 nucleotides agree with TRBD1. Germline V gene sequence: CDR1 SEHNR, CDR2 FQNEAQ (reference sequence). The ends lost 4 bases at V and 9 bases at J; junction bases unmatched: 7. This CDR3 contains 15 residues. CDR3 in amino acids: CASSSRDRATSPLHF. The CDR3, as DNA: TGTGCCAGCAGCTCCCGGGACAGGGCTACTTCACCCCTCCACTTT.

The rearrangement links TRBV6-6 to TRBJ1-6; D is unclear. CDR1 is MNHNY and CDR2 is SVGAGI in the germline V gene (reference sequence). This CDR3 contains 14 residues. V lost 6 bases and J 8 bases, leaving 14 bases between the germline ends. The CDR3 reads CASSHLDADSPLHF. DNA for the CDR3: TGTGCCAGCAGCCACCTAGACGCCGATTCACCCCTCCACTTT.